This TCR beta chain was retrieved from a study of T cell clones after liver transplantation. Germline CDR1 WSHSY, CDR2 SAAADI. There are 15 residues in the CDR3. V lost 8 bases and J lost 2; bases outside the gene matches: 8. TCRdb's table, derived via immunoSEQ multiplex PCR, lists solely in-frame clones and lacks some. There are 72,000 or so clones in the sample; around 78% occur only once, and about 2.8% lies in the top ten. The chain uses TRBV10-2 and TRBJ2-3, with TRBD1 matching 9 bases. Specimen: CD4+ T cells from blood, collected at the 22-month timepoint. The sequence was collected from a human patient who received a liver transplant. The graft donor may be the source of some T cells. The CDR3 DNA reads as TGCGCCAGCTGCACCGCACAGGGGGCCACAGATACGCAGTATTTT. This sequence encodes CASCTAQGATDTQYF.